These 15 T cell receptor beta chains came from one sample sequenced in a study of STAT5B mutations in CD4+ large granular lymphocyte leukemia. The assay was immunoSEQ multiplex PCR, and TCRdb's table has in-frame clones only and misses some. Among around 26,000 clones listed, 74% were seen once. Sequences were obtained from CD4+ T cells from blood buffy coats. The receptors originated from a human donor in good health.

The gene calls are TRBV7-2 and TRBJ1-5, with 8 nucleotides matching TRBD1. V was clipped by 8 bases and J by 7 bases; unmatched bases: 7. Germline V gene data show CDR1 as SGHTA and CDR2 as FQGNSA. CDR3 length: 13 residues. The CDR3 loop reads CASGGAGGQPQHF. CDR3 in DNA: TGTGCCAGCGGTGGCGCAGGGGGCCAGCCCCAGCATTTT.

This chain links TRBV6-5 with TRBJ2-1, with 8 bases lining up with TRBD1. J gave up 2 bases and V 7 bases, and 4 bases lay outside the gene matches. This CDR3 has 14 residues. Germline V gene lookup returns CDR1 MNHEY and CDR2 SVGAGI. Here the CDR3 reads CASMGRGPYNEQFF. The CDR3 bases are TGTGCCAGCATGGGCAGGGGGCCCTACAATGAGCAGTTCTTC.

The V and J genes are TRBV4-2 and TRBJ2-3; D is possibly TRBD1 (7 bases). The CDR3 loop spans 15 amino acids. V dropped 0 bases and J dropped 6 bases, with 13 bases sitting between them. Germline-derived CDR1 and CDR2 are LGHNA and YNFKEQ. CDR3 coding DNA: TGTGCCAGCAGCCAAGATGGCAGGGGGGTGGATACGCAGTATTTT. Protein product: CASSQDGRGVDTQYF.

The V call is TRBV6-1, the J call TRBJ1-4; 8 bases are shared with TRBD1. The V and J ends lost 6 bases and 6 bases, in that order; junction bases with no gene match: 9. Germline CDR1 reads MNHNS; CDR2 reads SASEGT. This CDR3 region has 15 residues. The CDR3 DNA follows: TGTGCCAGCAGAAAAGCCGGGACAGGTCATGAAAAACTGTTTTTT. The encoded protein is CASRKAGTGHEKLFF.

The chain carries TRBV5-6 and TRBJ1-3; possible D gene TRBD1, 5 bases. Germline V CDR1 and CDR2: SGHDT, YYEEEE. The CDR3 is made up of 15 amino acids. Trimming stripped 1 base from V and 4 bases from J, with 12 bases between. The CDR3 is CASSLSGTEGNTIYF. As DNA, the CDR3 is TGTGCCAGCAGCTTGTCTGGGACCGAAGGAAACACCATATATTTT. Full variable domain (rest looked up from reference TRBV5-6 and TRBJ1-3): DAGVTQSPTHLIKTRGQQVTLRCSPKSGHDTVSWYQQALGQGPQFIFQYYEEEERQRGNFPDRFSGHQFPNYSSELNVNALLLGDSALYLCASSLSGTEGNTIYFGEGSWLTVV.

This chain uses TRBV5-1 with TRBJ2-1; D might be TRBD1 or TRBD2, each matching 6 bases. Germline V gene sequence: CDR1 SGHRS, CDR2 YFSETQ. There are 16 residues in the CDR3. V was trimmed by 3 bases and J by 2 bases, leaving 15 bases between them. Here the CDR3 reads CASSWPGGGTYNEQFF. CDR3 DNA: TGCGCCAGCAGCTGGCCTGGGGGCGGGACCTACAATGAGCAGTTCTTC.

This clone is labeled medium-sized (0.01 to 0.1%). The rearrangement links TRBV7-8 to TRBJ2-1, with D possibly being TRBD2 (6 bases). The CDR3 length is 14 residues. V was clipped by 6 bases and J by 11 bases, with 20 bases between them. Per the germline V gene, CDR1 is SGHVS and CDR2 is FQNEAQ. The CDR3 DNA sequence: TGTGCCAGCAGGTCGGGACTTCTGGGGTCTAAGCAGTTCTTC. Translated: CASRSGLLGSKQFF.

The chain couples TRBV19 to TRBJ2-3, with 7 bases identical to TRBD2. The CDR3 is 14 amino acids. Germline V lookup: CDR1 LNHDA, CDR2 SQIVND (reference sequence). V lost 7 bases to trimming and J lost 2 bases; unmatched junction nucleotides: 6. The CDR3 nucleotides are TGTGCCAGTATGTCTAGCGGCTACACAGATACGCAGTATTTT. Amino acids: CASMSSGYTDTQYF. The entire variable domain, with the rest obtained from reference TRBV19 and TRBJ2-3, is as follows: DGGITQSPKYLFRKEGQNVTLSCEQNLNHDAMYWYRQDPGQGLRLIYYSQIVNDFQKGDIAEGYSVSREKKESFPLTVTSAQKNPTAFYLCASMSSGYTDTQYFGPGTRLTVL.

J is TRBJ2-7 and V is TRBV19; maybe TRBD2 (7 bases). The V gene's germline CDR1 is LNHDA and CDR2 SQIVND (reference sequence). CDR3 size: 16 residues. Deletions cut 5 bases from V and 0 bases from J, with 17 bases between. The CDR3 DNA is TGTGCCAGTAGTCCCCGGGGGGCGCAGTCCTCCTACGAGCAGTACTTC. Amino acid sequence: CASSPRGAQSSYEQYF.

The V call is TRBV6-1, the J call TRBJ2-5, with 8 bases aligning to TRBD2. CDR3 length: 16 amino acids. V lost 2 bases, J lost 2 bases, and 7 bases stayed unmatched. From germline, CDR1 is MNHNS and CDR2 SASEGT. This CDR3 is CASSEFFSGVQETQYF. CDR3 bases: TGTGCCAGCAGTGAATTTTTTAGCGGGGTGCAAGAGACCCAGTACTTC.

This sequence joins TRBV2 and TRBJ1-1; a weak D match, TRBD1 (5 bases). V lost 2 bases and J lost 11, with 18 bases in between. The CDR3 totals 14 residues. Germline CDR1 reads SNHLY; CDR2 reads FYNNEI. CDR3 region: CASSEKFSGRVAFF. The CDR3 DNA reads as TGTGCCAGCAGTGAAAAGTTTAGTGGCAGGGTGGCTTTCTTT.

V is TRBV7-3 and J is TRBJ2-1; weak D call: TRBD2 (6 bases). CDR1 and CDR2 (germline): SGHTA, FQGTGA. This CDR3 is built from 14 residues. Deletions cut 1 base from V and 8 bases from J, with 12 bases between. CDR3 DNA sequence: TGTGCCAGCAGCTTAAACCCTAGCGACGATGAGCAGTTCTTC. This translates into CASSLNPSDDEQFF.

The J gene is TRBJ1-2, the V gene TRBV7-2, with no clear D. V was clipped by 5 bases and J by 3 bases, with 10 bases between them. CDR1 SGHTA and CDR2 FQGNSA come from the germline V gene. The CDR3 sequence is 13 residues long. CDR3 nucleotide sequence: TGTGCCAGCAGCCCAAGGAGCTACTATGGCTACACCTTC. Residues: CASSPRSYYGYTF.

V usage is TRBV28 and J usage is TRBJ1-2; D is possibly TRBD1 (5 bases). Trimming removed 3 bases from V and 5 bases from J, with 10 bases in between. From germline, CDR1 is MDHEN and CDR2 SYDVKM. CDR3 length: 13 amino acids. CDR3 sequence reads: CASSLNGGYGYTF. The CDR3 DNA is TGTGCCAGCAGTTTGAATGGGGGATATGGCTACACCTTC.

This chain joins TRBV14 and TRBJ2-5; possibly TRBD2 for D (6 bases). Germline lookup yields CDR1 SGHDN and CDR2 FVKESK. Between the trimmed V and J ends, which lost 2 bases and 7 bases, there was a span of 17 bases. The CDR3 consists of 15 residues. CDR3 sequence: CASSQNHGGAGTQYF. The CDR3 DNA is TGTGCCAGCAGCCAAAACCACGGAGGGGCGGGGACCCAGTACTTC. The entire variable domain, with the rest obtained from reference TRBV14 and TRBJ2-5, is as follows: EAGVTQFPSHSVIEKGQTVTLRCDPISGHDNLYWYRRVMGKEIKFLLHFVKESKQDESGMPNNRFLAERTGGTYSTLKVQPAELEDSGVYFCASSQNHGGAGTQYFGPGTRLLVL.